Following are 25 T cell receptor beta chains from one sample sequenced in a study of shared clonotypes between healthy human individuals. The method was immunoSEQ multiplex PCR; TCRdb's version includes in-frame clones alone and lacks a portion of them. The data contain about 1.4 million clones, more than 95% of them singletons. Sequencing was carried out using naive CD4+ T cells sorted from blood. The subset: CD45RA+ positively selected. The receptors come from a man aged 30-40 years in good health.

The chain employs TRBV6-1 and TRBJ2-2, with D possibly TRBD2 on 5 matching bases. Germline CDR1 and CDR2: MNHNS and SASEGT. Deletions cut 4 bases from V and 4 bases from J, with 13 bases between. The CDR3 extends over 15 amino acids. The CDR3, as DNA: TGTGCCAGCAGTGCCCTGAGGGTAGCCACCGGGGAGCTGTTTTTT. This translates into CASSALRVATGELFF.

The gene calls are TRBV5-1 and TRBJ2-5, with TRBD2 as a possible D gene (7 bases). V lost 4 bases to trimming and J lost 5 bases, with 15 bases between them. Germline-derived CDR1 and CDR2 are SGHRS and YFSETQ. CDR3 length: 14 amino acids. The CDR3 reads CASSRGGGDETQYF. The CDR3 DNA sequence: TGCGCCAGCAGCCGTGGGGGGGGCGATGAGACCCAGTACTTC.

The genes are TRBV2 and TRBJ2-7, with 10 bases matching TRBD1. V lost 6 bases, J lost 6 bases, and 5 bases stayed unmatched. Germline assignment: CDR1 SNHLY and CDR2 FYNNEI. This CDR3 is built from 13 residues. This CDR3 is CASRATGGGEQYF. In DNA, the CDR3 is TGTGCCAGCAGGGCGACAGGGGGCGGCGAGCAGTACTTC.

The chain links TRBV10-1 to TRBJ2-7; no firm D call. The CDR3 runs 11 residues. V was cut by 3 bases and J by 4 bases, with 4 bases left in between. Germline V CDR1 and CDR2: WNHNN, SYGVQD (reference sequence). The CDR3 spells CASSDEYEQYF. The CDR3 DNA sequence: TGCGCCAGCAGTGACGAATACGAGCAGTACTTC.

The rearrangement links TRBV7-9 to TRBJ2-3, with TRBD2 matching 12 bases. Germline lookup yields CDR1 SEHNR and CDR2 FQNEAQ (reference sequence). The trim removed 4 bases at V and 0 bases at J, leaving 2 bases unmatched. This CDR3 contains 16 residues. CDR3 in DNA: TGTGCCAGCAGCTCCGGGACTAGCGGGAGCACAGATACGCAGTATTTT. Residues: CASSSGTSGSTDTQYF. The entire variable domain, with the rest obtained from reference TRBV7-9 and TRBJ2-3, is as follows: DTGVSQNPRHKITKRGQNVTFRCDPISEHNRLYWYRQTLGQGPEFLTYFQNEAQLEKSRLLSDRFSAERPKGSFSTLEIQRTEQGDSAMYLCASSSGTSGSTDTQYFGPGTRLTVL.

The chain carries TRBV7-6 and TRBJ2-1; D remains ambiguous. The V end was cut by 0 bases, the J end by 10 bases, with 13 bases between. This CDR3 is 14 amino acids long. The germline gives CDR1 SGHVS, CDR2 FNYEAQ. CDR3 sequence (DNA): TGTGCCAGCAGCTTAGCTGGTCAGAACGGGGAGCAGTTCTTC. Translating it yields CASSLAGQNGEQFF.

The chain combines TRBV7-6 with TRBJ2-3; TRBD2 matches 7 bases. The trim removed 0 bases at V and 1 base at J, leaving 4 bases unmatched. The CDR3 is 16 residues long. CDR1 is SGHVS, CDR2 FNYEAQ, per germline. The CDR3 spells CASSLAGGPRTDTQYF. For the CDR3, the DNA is TGTGCCAGCAGCTTAGCGGGAGGGCCTCGCACAGATACGCAGTATTTT.

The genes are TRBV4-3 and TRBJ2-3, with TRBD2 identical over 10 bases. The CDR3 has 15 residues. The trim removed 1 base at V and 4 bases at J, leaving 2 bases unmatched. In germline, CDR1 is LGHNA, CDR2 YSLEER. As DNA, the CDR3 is TGCGCCAGCAGCCAAGCAGGGACTAGCGCAGATACGCAGTATTTT. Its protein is CASSQAGTSADTQYF.

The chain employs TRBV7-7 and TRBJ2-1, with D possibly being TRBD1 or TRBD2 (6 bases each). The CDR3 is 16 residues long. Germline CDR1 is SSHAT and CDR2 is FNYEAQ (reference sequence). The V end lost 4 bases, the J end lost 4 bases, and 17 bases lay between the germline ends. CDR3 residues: CASSSDGGRMYNEQFF. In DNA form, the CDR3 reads TGTGCCAGCAGCTCAGATGGGGGGCGAATGTACAATGAGCAGTTCTTC.

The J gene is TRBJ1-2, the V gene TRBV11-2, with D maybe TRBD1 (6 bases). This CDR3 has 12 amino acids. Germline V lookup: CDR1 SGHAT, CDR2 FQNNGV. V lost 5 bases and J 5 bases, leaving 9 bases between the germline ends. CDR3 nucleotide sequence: TGTGCCAGCAGCCGAGGACAGTATGGCTACACCTTC. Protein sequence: CASSRGQYGYTF.

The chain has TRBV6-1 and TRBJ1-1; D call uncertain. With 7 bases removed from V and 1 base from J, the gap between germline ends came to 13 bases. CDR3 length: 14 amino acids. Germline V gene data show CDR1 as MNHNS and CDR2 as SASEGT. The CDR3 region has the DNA TGTGCCAGCACCGAGATGATAAAGAACACTGAAGCTTTCTTT. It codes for CASTEMIKNTEAFF.

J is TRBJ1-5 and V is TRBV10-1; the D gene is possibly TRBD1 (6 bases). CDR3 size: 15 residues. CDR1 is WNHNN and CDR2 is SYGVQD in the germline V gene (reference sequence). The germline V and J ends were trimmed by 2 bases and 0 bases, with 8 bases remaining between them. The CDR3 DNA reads TGCGCCAGCAGTGAGCCCAGGGGTAGCAATCAGCCCCAGCATTTT. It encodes CASSEPRGSNQPQHF.

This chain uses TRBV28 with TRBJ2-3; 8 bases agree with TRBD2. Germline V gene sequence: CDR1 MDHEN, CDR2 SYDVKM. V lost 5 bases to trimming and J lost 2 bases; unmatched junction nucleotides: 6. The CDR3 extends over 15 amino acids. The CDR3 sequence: CASSLSGAYTDTQYF. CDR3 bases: TGTGCCAGCAGTCTTAGCGGGGCTTACACAGATACGCAGTATTTT. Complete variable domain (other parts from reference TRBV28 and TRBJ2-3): DVKVTQSSRYLVKRTGEKVFLECVQDMDHENMFWYRQDPGLGLRLIYFSYDVKMKEKGDIPEGYSVSREKKERFSLILESASTNQTSMYLCASSLSGAYTDTQYFGPGTRLTVL.

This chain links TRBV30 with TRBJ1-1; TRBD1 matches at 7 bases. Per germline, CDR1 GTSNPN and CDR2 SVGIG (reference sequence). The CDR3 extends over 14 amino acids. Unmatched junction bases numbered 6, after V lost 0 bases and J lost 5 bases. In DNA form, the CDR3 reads TGTGCCTGGAGTGTACTAGGGGGCAAAACTGAAGCTTTCTTT. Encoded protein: CAWSVLGGKTEAFF. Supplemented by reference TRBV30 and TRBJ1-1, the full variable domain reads SQTIHQWPATLVQPVGSPLSLECTVEGTSNPNLYWYRQAAGRGLQLLFYSVGIGQISSEVPQNLSASRPQDRQFILSSKKLLLSDSGFYLCAWSVLGGKTEAFFGQGTRLTVV.

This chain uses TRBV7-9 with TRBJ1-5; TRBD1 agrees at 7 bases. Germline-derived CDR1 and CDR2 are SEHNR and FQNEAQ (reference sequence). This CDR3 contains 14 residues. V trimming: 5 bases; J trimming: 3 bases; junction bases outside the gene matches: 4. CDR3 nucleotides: TGTGCCAGCAGCCCGGGACAGAACAATCAGCCCCAGCATTTT. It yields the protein CASSPGQNNQPQHF.

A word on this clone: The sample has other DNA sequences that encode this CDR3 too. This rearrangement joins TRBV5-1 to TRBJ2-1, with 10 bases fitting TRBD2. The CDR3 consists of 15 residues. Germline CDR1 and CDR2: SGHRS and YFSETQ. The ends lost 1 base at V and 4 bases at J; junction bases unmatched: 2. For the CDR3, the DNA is TGCGCCAGCAGCTTGTCTAGCGGGAGTTACAATGAGCAGTTCTTC. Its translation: CASSLSSGSYNEQFF.

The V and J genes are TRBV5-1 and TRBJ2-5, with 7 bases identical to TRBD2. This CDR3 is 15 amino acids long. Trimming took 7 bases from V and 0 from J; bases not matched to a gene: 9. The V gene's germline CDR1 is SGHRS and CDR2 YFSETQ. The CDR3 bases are TGCGCCAGCCATCTAGCGGAACGAAACCAAGAGACCCAGTACTTC. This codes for CASHLAERNQETQYF.

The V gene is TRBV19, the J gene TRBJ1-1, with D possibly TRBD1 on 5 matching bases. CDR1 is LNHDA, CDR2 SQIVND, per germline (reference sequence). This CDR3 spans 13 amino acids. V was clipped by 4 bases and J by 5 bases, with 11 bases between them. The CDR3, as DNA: TGTGCCAGTAGTAAGGCCGGGGGAACTGAAGCTTTCTTT. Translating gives CASSKAGGTEAFF.

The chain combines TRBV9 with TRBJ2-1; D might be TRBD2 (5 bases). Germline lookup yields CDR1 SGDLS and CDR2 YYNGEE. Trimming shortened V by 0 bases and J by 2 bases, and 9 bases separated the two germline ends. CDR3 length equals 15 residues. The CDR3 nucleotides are TGTGCCAGCAGCGTAGAAGGGAGCGCCTACAATGAGCAGTTCTTC. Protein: CASSVEGSAYNEQFF.

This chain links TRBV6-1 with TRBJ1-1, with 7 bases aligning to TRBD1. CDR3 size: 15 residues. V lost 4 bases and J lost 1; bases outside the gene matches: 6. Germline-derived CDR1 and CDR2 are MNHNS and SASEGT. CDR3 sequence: CASSVKTGSNTEAFF. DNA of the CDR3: TGTGCCAGCAGTGTCAAGACAGGGTCGAACACTGAAGCTTTCTTT.

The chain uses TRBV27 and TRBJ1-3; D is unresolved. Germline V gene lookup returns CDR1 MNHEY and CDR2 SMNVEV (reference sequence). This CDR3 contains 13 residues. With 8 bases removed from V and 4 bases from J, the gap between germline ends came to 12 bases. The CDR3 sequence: CASLGLGGNTIYF. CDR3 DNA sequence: TGTGCCAGCCTAGGGTTGGGAGGAAACACCATATATTTT.

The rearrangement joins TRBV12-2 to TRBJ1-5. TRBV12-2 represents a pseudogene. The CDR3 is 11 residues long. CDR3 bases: TGTGCAAGTCGCTTAGTTTTTCCCCAGCATTTT. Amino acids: CASRLVFPQHF.

CDR3 in amino acids: CASRPNPIQAVGEQFF. Here the CDR3 DNA reads TGTGCCAGCAGGCCCAATCCAATCCAAGCGGTCGGTGAGCAGTTCTTC. This chain joins TRBV2 and TRBJ2-1; D perhaps matches TRBD2 (5 bases). Looked up from germline, CDR1 is SNHLY and CDR2 is FYNNEI. With 6 bases removed from V and 9 bases from J, the gap between germline ends came to 24 bases. This CDR3 comprises 16 residues.

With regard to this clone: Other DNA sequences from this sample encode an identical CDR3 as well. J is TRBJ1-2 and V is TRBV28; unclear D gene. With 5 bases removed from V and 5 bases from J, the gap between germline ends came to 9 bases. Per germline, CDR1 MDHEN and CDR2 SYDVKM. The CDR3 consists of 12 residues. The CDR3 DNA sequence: TGTGCCAGCAGTCAGCCCGGTTATGGCTACACCTTC. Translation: CASSQPGYGYTF.

In nucleotides, the CDR3 is TGTGCCAGCACCCCTAGCGGTTCATATCTGTACGAGCAGTACTTC. Translating gives CASTPSGSYLYEQYF. The gene calls are TRBV27 and TRBJ2-7; 7 bases align to TRBD2. The trim removed 7 bases at V and 4 bases at J, leaving 13 bases unmatched. The CDR3 length is 15 residues. Germline-derived CDR1 and CDR2 are MNHEY and SMNVEV (reference sequence).